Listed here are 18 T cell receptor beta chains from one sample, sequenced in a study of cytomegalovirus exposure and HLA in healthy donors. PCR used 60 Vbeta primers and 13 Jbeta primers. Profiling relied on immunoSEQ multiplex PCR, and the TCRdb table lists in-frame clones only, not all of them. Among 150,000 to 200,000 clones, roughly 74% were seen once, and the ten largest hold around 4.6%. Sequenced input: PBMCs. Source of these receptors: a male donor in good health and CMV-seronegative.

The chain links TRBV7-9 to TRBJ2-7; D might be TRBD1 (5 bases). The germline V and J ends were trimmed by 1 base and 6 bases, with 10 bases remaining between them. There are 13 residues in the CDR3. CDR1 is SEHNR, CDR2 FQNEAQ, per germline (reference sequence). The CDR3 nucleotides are TGTGCCAGCAGCTTAGGTGCAGGGATCGAGCAGTACTTC. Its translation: CASSLGAGIEQYF.

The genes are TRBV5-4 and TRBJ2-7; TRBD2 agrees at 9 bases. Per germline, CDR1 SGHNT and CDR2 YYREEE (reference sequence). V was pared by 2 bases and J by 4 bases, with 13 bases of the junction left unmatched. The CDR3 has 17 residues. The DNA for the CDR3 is TGTGCCAGCAGCTTTGGCGGGTATAGCGGGAGAAGGTACGAGCAGTACTTC. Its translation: CASSFGGYSGRRYEQYF.

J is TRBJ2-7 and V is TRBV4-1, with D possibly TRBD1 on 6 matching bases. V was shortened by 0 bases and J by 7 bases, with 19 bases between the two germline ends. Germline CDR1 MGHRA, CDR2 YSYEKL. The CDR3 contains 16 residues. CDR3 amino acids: CASSQDPGHRMGEQYF. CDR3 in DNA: TGCGCCAGCAGCCAAGATCCGGGACACCGGATGGGGGAGCAGTACTTC.

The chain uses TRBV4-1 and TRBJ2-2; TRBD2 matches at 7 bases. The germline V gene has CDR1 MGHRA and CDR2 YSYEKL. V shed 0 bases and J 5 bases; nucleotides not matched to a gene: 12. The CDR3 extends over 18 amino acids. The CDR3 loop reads CASSQDGREASGTGELFF. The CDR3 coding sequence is TGCGCCAGCAGCCAAGATGGCAGGGAGGCTAGCGGAACCGGGGAGCTGTTTTTT.

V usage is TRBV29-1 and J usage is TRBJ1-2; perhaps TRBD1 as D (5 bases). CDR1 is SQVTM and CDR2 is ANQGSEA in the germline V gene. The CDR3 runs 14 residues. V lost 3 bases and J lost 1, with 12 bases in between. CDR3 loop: CSVDGGTINYGYTF. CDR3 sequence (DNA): TGCAGCGTTGATGGGGGGACCATTAACTATGGCTACACCTTC.

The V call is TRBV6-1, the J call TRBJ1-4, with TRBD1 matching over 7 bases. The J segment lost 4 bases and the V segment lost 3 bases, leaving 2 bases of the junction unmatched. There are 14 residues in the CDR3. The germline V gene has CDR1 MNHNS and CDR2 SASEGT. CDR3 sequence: CASSETGYNEKLFF. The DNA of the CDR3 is TGTGCCAGCAGTGAGACAGGGTATAATGAAAAACTGTTTTTT.

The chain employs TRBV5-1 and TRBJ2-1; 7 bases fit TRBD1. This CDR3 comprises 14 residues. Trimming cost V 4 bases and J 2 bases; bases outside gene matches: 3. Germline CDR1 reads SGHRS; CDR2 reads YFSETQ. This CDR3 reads CASSQGQAYNEQFF. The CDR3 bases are TGCGCCAGCAGCCAAGGACAGGCCTACAATGAGCAGTTCTTC. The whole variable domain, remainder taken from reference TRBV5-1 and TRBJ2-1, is KAGVTQTPRYLIKTRGQQVTLSCSPISGHRSVSWYQQTPGQGLQFLFEYFSETQRNKGNFPGRFSGRQFSNSRSEMNVSTLELGDSALYLCASSQGQAYNEQFFGPGTRLTVL.

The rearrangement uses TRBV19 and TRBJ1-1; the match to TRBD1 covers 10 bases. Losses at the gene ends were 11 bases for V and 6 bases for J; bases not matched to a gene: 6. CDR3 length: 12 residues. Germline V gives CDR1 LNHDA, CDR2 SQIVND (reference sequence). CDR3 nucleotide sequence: TGTGCCGTTGGACAGGGGGGTTCTGAAGCTTTCTTT. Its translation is CAVGQGGSEAFF.

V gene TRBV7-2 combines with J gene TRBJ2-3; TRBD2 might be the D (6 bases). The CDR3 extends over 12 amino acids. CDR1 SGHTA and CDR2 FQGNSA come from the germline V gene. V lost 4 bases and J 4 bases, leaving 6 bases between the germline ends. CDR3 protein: CASSSGADTQYF. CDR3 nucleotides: TGTGCCAGCAGCTCGGGGGCAGATACGCAGTATTTT.

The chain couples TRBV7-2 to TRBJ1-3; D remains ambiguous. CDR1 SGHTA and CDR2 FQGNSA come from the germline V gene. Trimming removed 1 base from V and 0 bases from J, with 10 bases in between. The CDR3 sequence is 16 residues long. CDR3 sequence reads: CASSLGAVGSGNTIYF. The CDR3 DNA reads TGTGCCAGCAGCTTAGGAGCGGTAGGCTCTGGAAACACCATATATTTT. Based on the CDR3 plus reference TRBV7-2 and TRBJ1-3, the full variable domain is GAGVSQSPSNKVTEKGKDVELRCDPISGHTALYWYRQSLGQGLEFLIYFQGNSAPDKSGLPSDRFSAERTGGSVSTLTIQRTQQEDSAVYLCASSLGAVGSGNTIYFGEGSWLTVV.

In DNA, the CDR3 is TGTGCCTGGAGCGGCCAAGTGGACAACCTCTATGGCTACACCTTC. Translation gives CAWSGQVDNLYGYTF. This sequence joins TRBV30 and TRBJ1-2, with D possibly being TRBD1 (5 bases). V lost 3 bases and J 4 bases, leaving 18 bases between the germline ends. The germline V gene has CDR1 GTSNPN and CDR2 SVGIG (reference sequence). CDR3 length: 15 residues.

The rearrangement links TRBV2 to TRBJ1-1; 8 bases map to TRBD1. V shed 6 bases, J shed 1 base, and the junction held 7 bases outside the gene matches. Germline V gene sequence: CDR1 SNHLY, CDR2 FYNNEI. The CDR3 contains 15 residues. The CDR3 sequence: CASRPRGLANTEAFF. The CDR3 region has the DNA TGTGCCAGCAGGCCCAGGGGGCTTGCGAACACTGAAGCTTTCTTT.

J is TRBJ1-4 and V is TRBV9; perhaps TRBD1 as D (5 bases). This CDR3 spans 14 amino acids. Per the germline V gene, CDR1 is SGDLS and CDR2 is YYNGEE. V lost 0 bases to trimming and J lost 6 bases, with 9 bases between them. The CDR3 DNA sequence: TGTGCCAGCAGCGTAGCTGGCAGGGATGAAAAACTGTTTTTT. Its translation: CASSVAGRDEKLFF.

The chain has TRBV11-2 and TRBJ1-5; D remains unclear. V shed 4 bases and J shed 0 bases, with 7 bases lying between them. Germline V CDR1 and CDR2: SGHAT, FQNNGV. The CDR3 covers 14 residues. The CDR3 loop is CASSSQVSNQPQHF. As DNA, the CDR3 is TGTGCCAGCAGCTCGCAGGTTAGCAATCAGCCCCAGCATTTT.

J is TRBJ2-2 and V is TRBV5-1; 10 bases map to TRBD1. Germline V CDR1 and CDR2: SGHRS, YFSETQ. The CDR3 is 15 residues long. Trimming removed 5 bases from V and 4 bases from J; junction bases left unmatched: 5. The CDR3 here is CASRRQGATTGELFF. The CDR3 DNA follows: TGCGCCAGCAGGAGACAGGGGGCGACCACCGGGGAGCTGTTTTTT.

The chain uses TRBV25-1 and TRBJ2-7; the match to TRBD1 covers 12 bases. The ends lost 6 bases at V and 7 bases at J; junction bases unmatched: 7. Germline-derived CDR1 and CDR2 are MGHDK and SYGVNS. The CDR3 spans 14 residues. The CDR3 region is CASRSGQGAREQYF. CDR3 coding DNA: TGTGCCAGCAGGTCGGGACAGGGGGCGCGGGAGCAGTACTTC.

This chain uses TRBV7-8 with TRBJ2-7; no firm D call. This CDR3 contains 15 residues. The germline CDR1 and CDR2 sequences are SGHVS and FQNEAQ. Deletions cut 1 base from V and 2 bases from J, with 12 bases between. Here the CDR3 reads CASSLGPGIPYEQYF. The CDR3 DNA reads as TGTGCCAGCAGCTTAGGGCCAGGTATTCCCTACGAGCAGTACTTC.

As DNA, the CDR3 is TGTGCCAGCAGACTAGCGGGAGGCCCCACCATCGAGCAGTACTTC. It specifies CASRLAGGPTIEQYF. The V and J genes are TRBV7-2 and TRBJ2-7, with 12 bases aligning to TRBD2. The CDR3 has 15 amino acids. CDR1 and CDR2 from the germline V gene are SGHTA and FQGNSA. With V trimmed by 6 bases and J by 6 bases, 9 bases remained unmatched.